Listed here are 30 T cell receptor beta chains from one sample, sequenced in a study of sequential checkpoint blockade in melanoma (dated by TCRdb to the late 2010s). Library preparation used the immunoSEQ multiplex PCR assay. In its TCRdb copy, this immuneACCESS table keeps in-frame sequences only and misses some clones. Where compared with another copy, unresolved V genes explain less than half of these, and the others have no known cause. In this sample the table shows several hundred clones, more than 20% of which occur a single time. The ten largest account for around 19% of the sample. Read against the paper, the sample's treatment or condition label means: randomized to nivolumab then ipilimumab (arm A) or the reverse (arm B). Sequenced material: tumor tissue (inferred from file names), taken from a patient given nivolumab and ipilimumab in sequence. These receptors were taken from a human donor with melanoma.

J is TRBJ1-1 and V is TRBV5-1; TRBD1 matches at 8 bases. CDR1 is SGHRS, CDR2 YFSETQ, per germline. CDR3 length: 14 amino acids. J gave up 5 bases and V 4 bases, and 7 bases lay outside the gene matches. CDR3 DNA sequence: TGCGCCAGCAGCATTGACAGGGGATTAACTGAAGCTTTCTTT. Its translation: CASSIDRGLTEAFF.

This clone counts as medium-sized (0.01 to 0.1%). The genes are TRBV9 and TRBJ2-2; 11 bases map to TRBD2. V dropped 0 bases and J dropped 4; count of bases not matched to a gene: 8. This CDR3 has 18 amino acids. CDR1 and CDR2 from the germline V gene are SGDLS and YYNGEE. CDR3: CASSVVAGGAGRTGELFF. The DNA for the CDR3 is TGTGCCAGCAGCGTAGTAGCGGGGGGGGCGGGACGCACCGGGGAGCTGTTTTTT. Using reference TRBV9 and TRBJ2-2 for the parts outside the CDR3, the full variable domain is DSGVTQTPKHLITATGQRVTLRCSPRSGDLSVYWYQQSLDQGLQFLIQYYNGEERAKGNILERFSAQQFPDLHSELNLSSLELGDSALYFCASSVVAGGAGRTGELFFGEGSRLTVL.

The CDR3 DNA is TGCAGCGCTGGGCAGGGGAACACTGAAGCTTTCTTT. It is translated as CSAGQGNTEAFF. The rearrangement uses TRBV29-1 and TRBJ1-1, with a possible D match to TRBD1 (5 bases). Germline V gene lookup returns CDR1 SQVTM and CDR2 ANQGSEA. The CDR3 extends over 12 amino acids. V was clipped by 7 bases and J by 1 base, with 10 bases between them.

Within the sample, this clone is large. The chain is built from TRBV6-8 and TRBJ2-2; D gene ambiguous. This CDR3 is built from 12 residues. Germline V gives CDR1 MNHGY, CDR2 SAAAGT. Between the trimmed V and J ends, which lost 5 bases and 7 bases, there was a span of 8 bases. CDR3 sequence: CASSPGNGELFF. CDR3 bases: TGTGCCAGCAGTCCTGGGAACGGGGAGCTGTTTTTT.

The J gene is TRBJ1-3, the V gene TRBV19; maybe TRBD1 (6 bases). V was clipped by 6 bases and J by 0 bases, with 15 bases between them. The CDR3 contains 16 residues. CDR1 is LNHDA, CDR2 SQIVND, per germline (reference sequence). The CDR3 protein is CASSRLQGNSGNTIYF. The CDR3 nucleotides read TGTGCCAGTAGCAGATTACAGGGCAACTCTGGAAACACCATATATTTT.

By sample fraction, this clone is large. V gene TRBV11-3 combines with J gene TRBJ1-1, with 9 nucleotides matching TRBD1. J was trimmed by 7 bases and V by 1 base; bases with no gene match: 4. Germline V gives CDR1 SGHNT, CDR2 YENEEA. The CDR3 is 14 residues long. As DNA, the CDR3 is TGTGCCAGCAGCTTAGTATCGACAGGGGGTGAAGCTTTCTTT. This translates into CASSLVSTGGEAFF.

This clone has a handful of counts. CDR3 nucleotide sequence: TGTGCCAGCAGCCCCGCGATTCTGAGCACAGATACGCAGTATTTT. Protein sequence: CASSPAILSTDTQYF. This chain uses TRBV11-3 with TRBJ2-3; D ambiguous. The CDR3 runs 15 residues. Germline V gene lookup returns CDR1 SGHNT and CDR2 YENEEA. Trimming cost V 5 bases and J 0 bases, with 12 bases left between them.

This clone showed up just a few times. This chain connects TRBV6-8 to TRBJ1-6; D ambiguous. The length of the CDR3 is 15 residues. V lost 0 bases and J 7 bases, leaving 10 bases between the germline ends. Looked up from germline, CDR1 is MNHGY and CDR2 is SAAAGT. CDR3 protein: CASSYSAGSNSPLHF. CDR3 sequence (DNA): TGTGCCAGCAGTTACTCCGCAGGTTCGAATTCACCCCTCCACTTT.

This clone qualifies as medium-sized. The rearrangement joins TRBV11-3 to TRBJ2-1; D is unresolved. Trimming removed 0 bases at V and 8 bases at J, with 17 bases between. In germline, CDR1 is SGHNT, CDR2 YENEEA. The length of the CDR3 is 16 residues. The chain's CDR3 is CASSLDPAPNGDEQFF. Written as DNA, the CDR3 is TGTGCCAGCAGCTTAGACCCAGCACCGAATGGGGATGAGCAGTTCTTC.

By frequency in the sample, this clone is large. This chain joins TRBV9 and TRBJ2-3; 9 nucleotides agree with TRBD1. Germline V lookup: CDR1 SGDLS, CDR2 YYNGEE. This CDR3 has 15 residues. The V gene end was trimmed by 3 bases and the J gene end by 1 base; junction bases not matched to a gene: 3. The CDR3 protein is CASSARTGGTDTQYF. The CDR3 nucleotides are TGTGCCAGCAGCGCGAGGACAGGGGGCACAGATACGCAGTATTTT.

This clone came up a few times. V gene TRBV23-1 combines with J gene TRBJ2-1; possible D gene TRBD1, 6 bases. TRBV23-1 is known as an ORF, though its function is uncertain. The V end lost 6 bases, the J end lost 10 bases, and 16 bases lay between the germline ends. The CDR3 runs to 13 residues. In DNA, the CDR3 is TGCGCCAGCAGCTTGACAGTTGACAGGGAGCAGTTCTTC. Translation gives CASSLTVDREQFF.

This clone showed up just a few times. The chain carries TRBV6-8 and TRBJ1-5; D unresolved. This CDR3 spans 14 amino acids. Trimming removed 7 bases from V and 5 bases from J, with 15 bases in between. Germline V gives CDR1 MNHGY, CDR2 SAAAGT. In DNA form, the CDR3 reads TGTGCCAGCACCAGCGGGAGGGCCGATCAGCCCCAGCATTTT. As protein: CASTSGRADQPQHF.

For this clone: A read error may produce the germline difference seen at one junction end. The rearrangement uses TRBV5-1 and TRBJ2-2; D may be TRBD2 (6 bases). From germline, CDR1 is SGHRS and CDR2 YFSETQ. This CDR3 has 15 amino acids. The DNA of the CDR3 is TGCGCCAGCCGCTTGCGGGGAAACTACACCGGGGAGCTGTTTTTT. Amino acid sequence: CASRLRGNYTGELFF.

This clone is judged hyperexpanded (1% or more). The V and J genes are TRBV6-8 and TRBJ1-5, with a tentative D call TRBD1 (5 bases). V lost 5 bases, J lost 0 bases, and 11 bases lay in between. From germline, CDR1 is MNHGY and CDR2 SAAAGT. This CDR3 is 15 amino acids long. The CDR3 DNA is TGTGCCAGCAGTGGTAGTGGGGGTAGCAATCAGCCCCAGCATTTT. As protein: CASSGSGGSNQPQHF.

This clone rates as medium-sized. The rearrangement links TRBV9 to TRBJ2-7, with D uncertain. The V gene's germline CDR1 is SGDLS and CDR2 YYNGEE. Trimming took 10 bases from V and 3 from J, leaving 20 bases between them. CDR3 length equals 14 residues. This CDR3 reads CASGIGPYDYEQYF. The CDR3 DNA reads as TGTGCCTCAGGAATCGGGCCATACGACTACGAGCAGTACTTC.

In the case of this clone: Additional DNA sequences in this sample encode the identical CDR3. The gene calls are TRBV29-1 and TRBJ1-5; D gene ambiguous. The CDR3 consists of 13 residues. The germline gives CDR1 SQVTM, CDR2 ANQGSEA. Trimming pared 3 bases from V and 2 bases from J, leaving 8 bases between. The CDR3 protein is CSVDTGGNQPQHF. The CDR3 DNA is TGCAGCGTTGATACGGGAGGCAATCAGCCCCAGCATTTT.

The rearrangement uses TRBV18 and TRBJ1-5, with D possibly TRBD1 on 6 matching bases. The CDR3 spans 14 residues. Germline values: CDR1 KGHSH, CDR2 LQKENI. Trimming shortened V by 2 bases and J by 7 bases, and 12 bases separated the two germline ends. The CDR3 spells CASSPIQGEQPQHF. The CDR3 DNA reads as TGTGCCAGCTCACCAATACAGGGTGAACAGCCCCAGCATTTT.

The chain recombines TRBV6-8 with TRBJ2-1; 9 bases align to TRBD2. Germline trimming cut 0 bases from V and 3 bases from J; bases unmatched to any gene: 6. The CDR3 sequence is 17 residues long. Germline V gene sequence: CDR1 MNHGY, CDR2 SAAAGT. As DNA, the CDR3 is TGTGCCAGCAGTTACTCCGCCGCGGGGGGGTTCTACAATGAGCAGTTCTTC. This gives the protein CASSYSAAGGFYNEQFF.

This clone counts as large. The gene calls are TRBV11-3 and TRBJ1-1; perhaps TRBD1 as D (6 bases). Trimming took off 8 bases at V and 4 bases at J, with 23 bases between the two ends. The CDR3 extends over 16 amino acids. CDR1 and CDR2 (germline): SGHNT, YENEEA. The CDR3 DNA reads TGTGCCAGCCGATCGACTGGGGGCCTAGGAAGCACTGAAGCTTTCTTT. It specifies CASRSTGGLGSTEAFF.

V gene TRBV30 combines with J gene TRBJ2-7; TRBD1 matches 7 bases. The CDR3 spans 16 residues. Germline lookup yields CDR1 GTSNPN and CDR2 SVGIG (reference sequence). V dropped 2 bases and J dropped 0; count of bases not matched to a gene: 10. CDR3 nucleotide sequence: TGTGCCTGGAGTCCCACCGACAGGGCTTACTCCTACGAGCAGTACTTC. This codes for CAWSPTDRAYSYEQYF.

This chain connects TRBV10-2 to TRBJ2-1; TRBD2 matches 11 bases. V was pared by 7 bases and J by 8 bases, with 7 bases of the junction left unmatched. This CDR3 spans 14 amino acids. CDR1 is WSHSY, CDR2 SAAADI, per germline. CDR3 sequence (DNA): TGCGCCAGCACCCTAGCGGGGGGCGGCGATGAGCAGTTCTTC. Encoded protein: CASTLAGGGDEQFF.

The V gene is TRBV19, the J gene TRBJ1-2; D possibly corresponds to TRBD1 (6 bases). The germline V gene has CDR1 LNHDA and CDR2 SQIVND (reference sequence). V was clipped by 9 bases and J by 6 bases, with 17 bases between them. The CDR3 sequence is 13 residues long. CDR3 nucleotide sequence: TGTGCCAGCCTCGGGGGGCGGAATGATGGCTACACCTTC. It translates to CASLGGRNDGYTF.

The chain has TRBV19 and TRBJ2-7; TRBD2 matches at 7 bases. Germline trimming cut 1 base from V and 4 bases from J; bases unmatched to any gene: 4. Germline V gene lookup returns CDR1 LNHDA and CDR2 SQIVND (reference sequence). This CDR3 has 14 residues. The DNA for the CDR3 is TGTGCCAGTAGTATAGGTCTAGCGGCTTACGAGCAGTACTTC. Its protein product is CASSIGLAAYEQYF. Full variable domain (outside the CDR3, taken from reference TRBV19 and TRBJ2-7): DGGITQSPKYLFRKEGQNVTLSCEQNLNHDAMYWYRQDPGQGLRLIYYSQIVNDFQKGDIAEGYSVSREKKESFPLTVTSAQKNPTAFYLCASSIGLAAYEQYFGPGTRLTVT.

Only a few counts were recorded for this clone. The genes are TRBV6-1 and TRBJ1-4; tentatively, D is TRBD1 (5 bases). CDR1 MNHNS and CDR2 SASEGT come from the germline V gene. The V gene lost 1 base and the J gene lost 5 bases, with 11 bases spanning the gap. This CDR3 has 15 amino acids. As DNA, the CDR3 is TGTGCCAGCAGTGAAGGGAACAGGCCAAATGAAAAACTGTTTTTT. Its translation is CASSEGNRPNEKLFF.

This clone has only a few counts. The V call is TRBV28, the J call TRBJ2-1, with 8 bases identical to TRBD1. This CDR3 contains 15 residues. V dropped 6 bases and J dropped 6; count of bases not matched to a gene: 10. From germline, CDR1 is MDHEN and CDR2 SYDVKM. CDR3 sequence reads: CASSPSGTGLNEQFF. CDR3 bases: TGTGCCAGCAGCCCCTCCGGGACAGGTCTCAATGAGCAGTTCTTC.

Judged by abundance, this clone is medium-sized. The chain links TRBV19 to TRBJ2-2; D ambiguous. This CDR3 spans 15 amino acids. With 3 bases removed from V and 3 bases from J, the gap between germline ends came to 11 bases. Germline V gives CDR1 LNHDA, CDR2 SQIVND (reference sequence). The CDR3 region is CASSIGDFHTGELFF. In nucleotides, the CDR3 is TGTGCCAGTAGTATTGGTGACTTTCACACCGGGGAGCTGTTTTTT.

This clone was seen a handful of times. The V and J genes are TRBV9 and TRBJ2-2, with 13 bases aligning to TRBD2. The length of the CDR3 is 15 residues. Unmatched junction bases numbered 2, after V lost 3 bases and J lost 6 bases. CDR1 and CDR2 (germline): SGDLS, YYNGEE. CDR3 loop: CASSGGLAGSGELFF. CDR3 in DNA: TGTGCCAGCAGCGGGGGACTAGCGGGATCCGGGGAGCTGTTTTTT.

This chain uses TRBV30 with TRBJ2-3; TRBD1 agrees at 8 bases. CDR1 is GTSNPN, CDR2 SVGIG, per germline (reference sequence). Trimming took 5 bases from V and 5 from J; bases not matched to a gene: 6. This CDR3 is 13 amino acids long. The CDR3 DNA reads TGTGCCTGGGAAGGACAGGGTCTAGATACGCAGTATTTT. This codes for CAWEGQGLDTQYF.

This clone is deemed medium-sized (0.01 to 0.1%). This chain connects TRBV6-8 to TRBJ2-1; the D call may be TRBD1 or TRBD2 (5 bases each). The ends were cut back, 5 bases at V and 4 bases at J, with 12 bases in the middle. The germline CDR1 and CDR2 sequences are MNHGY and SAAAGT. The CDR3 runs to 14 residues. The CDR3 sequence is CASSLEGRYNEQFF. In DNA, the CDR3 is TGTGCCAGCAGTCTTGAGGGGCGGTACAATGAGCAGTTCTTC.

The rearrangement links TRBV6-8 to TRBJ2-2; D uncertain. CDR3 length: 14 amino acids. Germline CDR1 and CDR2: MNHGY and SAAAGT. The germline V and J ends were trimmed by 2 bases and 1 base, with 5 bases remaining between them. CDR3 loop: CASSYNRNTGELFF. Written as DNA, the CDR3 is TGTGCCAGCAGTTACAATCGGAACACCGGGGAGCTGTTTTTT.